This entry lists 2 T cell receptor beta chains sequenced from one sample in a study of cytomegalovirus exposure and HLA in healthy donors. 60 Vbeta and 13 Jbeta primers were used in PCR. The protocol was immunoSEQ multiplex PCR, while the TCRdb copy is restricted to in-frame clones and leaves out a portion. This table holds 160,000 or so clones, 80% found once. Sequencing was performed on PBMCs. The source of these receptors is a man younger than 45 in good health and CMV-seronegative.

This clone was seen a few times. This chain connects TRBV7-3 to TRBJ2-7, with 8 bases lining up with TRBD2. The germline CDR1 and CDR2 sequences are SGHTA and FQGTGA. The CDR3 has 15 residues. V trimming: 2 bases; J trimming: 2 bases; junction bases outside the gene matches: 5. CDR3 region: CASSLLAGGPYEQYF. The DNA for the CDR3 is TGTGCCAGCAGCTTACTAGCGGGCGGTCCCTACGAGCAGTACTTC.

This clone was detected once. Since the CDR3 does not end with the conserved phenylalanine or tryptophan, this likely comes from a read error. The chain links TRBV6-5 to TRBJ1-1; 8 bases agree with TRBD1. J was trimmed by 1 base and V by 6 bases; bases with no gene match: 1. The germline V gene encodes CDR1 MNHEY and CDR2 SVGAGI. The CDR3 is 13 residues long. DNA of the CDR3: TGTGCCAGCAGGGACAGGGAGAACACTGAAGCTTTCCTT. Translating it yields CASRDRENTEAFL.